This TCR beta chain is from a study of blood T cell repertoires in COVID-19. As for the study in general: T cells, B-cell-depleted T cells, or PBMCs supplied cDNA or gDNA.

Produced via immunoSEQ multiplex PCR; TCRdb's table is partial and in-frame only. Seen here are some 260,000 clones, 88% observed once, and the top ten hold roughly 10%. This CDR3 has 11 amino acids. From germline, CDR1 is MRHNA and CDR2 SNTAGT. V was cut by 11 bases and J by 6 bases, with 12 bases left in between. The chain is built from TRBV6-4 and TRBJ2-3; D uncertain. This receptor was identified in a woman between 65 and 79 years old with COVID-19, enrolled during active disease. The specimen was peripheral blood. CDR3: CAPERPDTQYF. DNA of the CDR3: TGTGCCCCGGAGCGACCGGATACGCAGTATTTT.